What follows are 5 T cell receptor beta chains derived from one specimen sequenced in a study of cytomegalovirus exposure and HLA in healthy donors. PCR was performed using 60 Vbeta and 13 Jbeta primers. This table comes from immunoSEQ multiplex PCR, and its TCRdb copy is limited to in-frame clones, with some not included. The data hold some 110,000 clones, with approximately 80% observed a single time. Sequenced: PBMCs. The receptors here all came from a man aged 25 to 45 in good health and CMV-seropositive.

This clone turned up a few times. The chain recombines TRBV6-6 with TRBJ2-6, with a possible D match to TRBD1 (5 bases). This CDR3 has 16 amino acids. V was trimmed by 8 bases and J by 0 bases, leaving 14 bases between them. Germline V gene lookup returns CDR1 MNHNY and CDR2 SVGAGI (reference sequence). CDR3: CASGATHSSGANVLTF. The CDR3 coding sequence is TGTGCCAGCGGGGCTACACACAGCTCTGGGGCCAACGTCCTGACTTTC.

The sample holds a few counts of this clone. V usage is TRBV12-5 and J usage is TRBJ2-7; possible D gene TRBD1, 5 bases. The CDR3 is made up of 18 amino acids. Trimming cost V 0 bases and J 7 bases, with 25 bases left between them. Germline-derived CDR1 and CDR2 are LGHNT and FRNRAP. The CDR3 bases are TGTGCTAGTGGTTTGGTGGCGAGACAGTTTATACTATGGGATGAGCAGTACTTC. Its translation is CASGLVARQFILWDEQYF. The entire variable domain, with the rest obtained from reference TRBV12-5 and TRBJ2-7, is as follows: DARVTQTPRHKVTEMGQEVTMRCQPILGHNTVFWYRQTMMQGLELLAYFRNRAPLDDSGMPKDRFSAEMPDATLATLKIQPSEPRDSAVYFCASGLVARQFILWDEQYFGPGTRLTVT.

This chain joins TRBV7-9 and TRBJ1-1; D gene uncertain. Germline V gene data show CDR1 as SEHNR and CDR2 as FQNEAQ (reference sequence). The length of the CDR3 is 14 residues. V lost 5 bases to trimming and J lost 5 bases, with 15 bases between them. For the CDR3, the DNA is TGTGCCAGCAGCCTACACGCCCCGGGGACTGAAGCTTTCTTT. Translation: CASSLHAPGTEAFF.

The V gene is TRBV7-9, the J gene TRBJ2-2, with D tentatively TRBD2 (5 bases). This CDR3 spans 15 amino acids. Trimming removed 0 bases at V and 3 bases at J, with 8 bases between. From germline, CDR1 is SEHNR and CDR2 FQNEAQ (reference sequence). The CDR3 is CASSLASGYTGELFF. The CDR3 DNA is TGTGCCAGCAGCTTAGCGAGCGGCTACACCGGGGAGCTGTTTTTT.

The V call is TRBV11-3, the J call TRBJ2-3, with 9 positions matching TRBD2. CDR3 length: 16 amino acids. In germline, CDR1 is SGHNT, CDR2 YENEEA. The trim removed 5 bases at V and 3 bases at J, leaving 9 bases unmatched. The CDR3 nucleotides read TGTGCCAGCAGCACTTCAAGGGCGGGGGGGACAGATACGCAGTATTTT. As protein: CASSTSRAGGTDTQYF.